This entry concerns a single T cell receptor beta chain. Antigen unknown. The sample belongs to a study of T cells in Graves' hyperthyroidism and ophthalmopathy. Study overall: Peripheral blood was collected at initial diagnosis, before any treatment.

The study's findings and limits: In simple terms, a model built on 13 V-J features told ophthalmopathy apart from stable hyperthyroidism.

It was RNA transcripts that yielded the amplified TCR beta CDR3 regions. The TCR CDR3 was amplified in a first-round RT-PCR using the HTBI primer set. Each CDR3 protein is one row after TCRdb ran MiXCR on the multiplex PCR reads. This table has about 520,000 distinct CDR3 sequences, approximately 24% appearing once. Out of over 7.5 ml of fresh peripheral blood came the PBMCs. The CDR3 spans 13 residues. Germline CDR1 MNHNS, CDR2 SASEGT. Between the trimmed V and J ends, which lost 2 bases and 4 bases, there was a span of 8 bases. The genes are TRBV6-1 and TRBJ2-5, with D hard to call. Material for sequencing was blood. The receptor was isolated from a woman aged 30 to 39 with Graves' ophthalmopathy. Written as DNA, the CDR3 is TGTGCCAGCAGTGAAAGCGCAGTAGAGACCCAGTACTTC. This encodes CASSESAVETQYF.